This T cell receptor beta chain comes out of a study of CD8+CD57+ T cells in acquired aplastic anemia. Study-wide context: Sorted cells (CD4+ and CD8+) yielded DNA amounts that averaged around 3.1 ug. Read counts for CD4+ cells (from healthy donors) averaged about 10.8 million.

Per germline, CDR1 ENHRY and CDR2 SYGVKD. The V end was cut by 6 bases, the J end by 5 bases, with 10 bases between. CDR3 length: 12 amino acids. Genomic DNA templated the TCR beta VDJ and CDR3 profiling. TCRdb itself ran the reads through MiXCR, one entry per CDR3 protein. Counted here are about 160,000 distinct CDR3 sequences, approximately 44% occurring once; the ten biggest clones make up about 1.1%. Findings and caveats of the study: Patients did not significantly differ from controls in CD8+ Simpson's diversity. Overlapping CD8+ CDR3 repertoires of patients and controls contained under 35 shared sequences.

Worth noting for this clonotype: The antigen remains undetermined.

The clonotype was recovered from a human donor in good health. This sequence joins TRBV10-3 and TRBJ1-1; a possible D gene is TRBD1 (5 bases). The sample comprised sorted CD4+, CD8+, or CD8+CD57+ T cells (not recorded which) from PBMCs. The CDR3 sequence: CAIRQGRTEAFF. CDR3 DNA sequence: TGTGCCATCAGGCAGGGCCGTACTGAAGCTTTCTTT.